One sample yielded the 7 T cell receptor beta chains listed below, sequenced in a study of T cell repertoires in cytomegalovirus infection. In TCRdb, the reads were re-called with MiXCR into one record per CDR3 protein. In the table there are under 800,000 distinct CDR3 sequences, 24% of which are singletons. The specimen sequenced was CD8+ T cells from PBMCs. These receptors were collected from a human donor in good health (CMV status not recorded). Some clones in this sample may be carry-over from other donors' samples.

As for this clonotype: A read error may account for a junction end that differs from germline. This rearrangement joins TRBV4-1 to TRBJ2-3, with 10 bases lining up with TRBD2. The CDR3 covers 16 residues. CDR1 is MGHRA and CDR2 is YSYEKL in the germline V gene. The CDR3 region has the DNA TGCGCCAACAGCCCCCTTCTAGCGGGGGTCACAGATACGCAGTATTTT. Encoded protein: CANSPLLAGVTDTQYF.

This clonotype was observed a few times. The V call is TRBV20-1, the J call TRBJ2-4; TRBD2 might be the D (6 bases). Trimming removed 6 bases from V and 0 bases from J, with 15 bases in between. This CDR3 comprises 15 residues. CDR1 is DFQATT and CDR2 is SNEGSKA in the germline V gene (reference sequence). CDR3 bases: TGCAGTGCGGAGGCGGCGGGGCTAGCCAAAAACATTCAGTACTTC. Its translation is CSAEAAGLAKNIQYF.

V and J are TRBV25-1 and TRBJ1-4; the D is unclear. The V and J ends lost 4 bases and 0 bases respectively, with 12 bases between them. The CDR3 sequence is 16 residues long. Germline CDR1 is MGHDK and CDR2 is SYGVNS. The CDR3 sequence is CASSASDFATNEKLFF. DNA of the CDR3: TGTGCCAGCAGTGCCTCCGATTTTGCAACTAATGAAAAACTGTTTTTT. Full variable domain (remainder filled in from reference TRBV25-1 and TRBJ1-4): EADIYQTPRYLVIGTGKKITLECSQTMGHDKMYWYQQDPGMELHLIHYSYGVNSTEKGDLSSESTVSRIRTEHFPLTLESARPSHTSQYLCASSASDFATNEKLFFGSGTQLSVL.

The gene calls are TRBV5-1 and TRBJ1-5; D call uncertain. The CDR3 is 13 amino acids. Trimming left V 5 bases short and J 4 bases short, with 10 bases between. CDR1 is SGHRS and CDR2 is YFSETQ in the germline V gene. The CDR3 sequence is CASRLTVNQPQHF. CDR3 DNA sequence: TGCGCCAGCAGATTGACCGTAAATCAGCCCCAGCATTTT. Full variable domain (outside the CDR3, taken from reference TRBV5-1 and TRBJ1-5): KAGVTQTPRYLIKTRGQQVTLSCSPISGHRSVSWYQQTPGQGLQFLFEYFSETQRNKGNFPGRFSGRQFSNSRSEMNVSTLELGDSALYLCASRLTVNQPQHFGDGTRLSIL.

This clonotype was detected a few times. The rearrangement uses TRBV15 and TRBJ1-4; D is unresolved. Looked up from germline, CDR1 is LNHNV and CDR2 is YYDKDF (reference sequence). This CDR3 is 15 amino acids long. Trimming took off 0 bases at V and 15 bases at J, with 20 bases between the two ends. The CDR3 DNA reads TGTGCCACCAGCAGAGATCGTGCAGCCTCGAGTGTGGTGTTTTTT. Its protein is CATSRDRAASSVVFF. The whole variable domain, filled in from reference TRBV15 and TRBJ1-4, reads DAMVIQNPRYQVTQFGKPVTLSCSQTLNHNVMYWYQQKSSQAPKLLFHYYDKDFNNEADTPDNFQSRRPNTSFCFLDIRSPGLGDTAMYLCATSRDRAASSVVFFGSGTQLSVL.

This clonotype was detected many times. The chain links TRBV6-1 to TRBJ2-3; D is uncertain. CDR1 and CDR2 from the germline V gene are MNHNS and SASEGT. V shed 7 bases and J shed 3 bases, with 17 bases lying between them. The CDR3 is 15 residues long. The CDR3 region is CASNIYATYTDTQYF. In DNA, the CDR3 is TGTGCCAGCAATATTTATGCAACATATACAGATACGCAGTATTTT.

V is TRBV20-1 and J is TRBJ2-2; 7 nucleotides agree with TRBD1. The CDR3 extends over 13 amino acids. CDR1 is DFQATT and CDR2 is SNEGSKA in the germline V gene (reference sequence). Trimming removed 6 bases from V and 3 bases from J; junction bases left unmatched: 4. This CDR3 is CSARDSYTGELFF. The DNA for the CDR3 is TGCAGTGCAAGGGACAGCTACACCGGGGAGCTGTTTTTT.